Shown below are 27 T cell receptor beta chains from a single sample sequenced in a study of spatial heterogeneity in lung cancer. Time point here: sample taken at primary tumor resection. The authors sequenced whole RNA from tumor, nontumor lung or frozen PBMC without sorting. TCRdb re-analysed the 5' RACE reads in MiXCR, keeping a single row per CDR3 protein. Among 40,000 to 45,000 distinct CDR3 sequences, roughly an eighth were seen once, and the ten largest hold around three fifths. The sequenced sample was PBMCs, obtained at surgery. These receptor sequences come from a male donor with early-stage non-small cell lung cancer.

The chain links TRBV5-1 to TRBJ1-1; 11 nucleotides match TRBD1. The CDR3 consists of 15 residues. Germline trimming cut 7 bases from V and 0 bases from J; bases unmatched to any gene: 5. Germline-derived CDR1 and CDR2 are SGHRS and YFSETQ. The CDR3 reads CASSGQGAMNTEAFF. CDR3 nucleotide sequence: TGCGCCAGCTCCGGACAGGGGGCAATGAACACTGAAGCTTTCTTT.

This clonotype came up a few times. This chain uses TRBV4-1 with TRBJ2-2; TRBD1 might be the D (6 bases). V lost 5 bases to trimming and J lost 6 bases, with 13 bases between them. The CDR3 covers 14 residues. Germline V gives CDR1 MGHRA, CDR2 YSYEKL. Written as DNA, the CDR3 is TGCGCCAGCAGCTACCCCGGGACATCCGGGGAGCTGTTTTTT. Its translation: CASSYPGTSGELFF.

The rearrangement uses TRBV27 and TRBJ2-7, with TRBD2 identical over 12 bases. V lost 7 bases and J lost 2; bases outside the gene matches: 15. This CDR3 region has 18 residues. The germline gives CDR1 MNHEY, CDR2 SMNVEV (reference sequence). This CDR3 is CASTRTSGTPSTPYEQYF. In DNA form, the CDR3 reads TGTGCCAGCACAAGGACTAGCGGGACTCCTTCAACCCCCTACGAGCAGTACTTC.

This clonotype was seen repeatedly, ten times or more. This chain links TRBV5-1 with TRBJ1-1; TRBD1 agrees at 8 bases. Germline V gene sequence: CDR1 SGHRS, CDR2 YFSETQ. The CDR3 is 15 residues long. Trimming cost V 0 bases and J 3 bases; bases outside gene matches: 4. CDR3 in amino acids: CASSLAGGGYTEAFF. The CDR3 region has the DNA TGCGCCAGCAGCTTGGCAGGGGGCGGTTACACTGAAGCTTTCTTT.

In this sample, this clonotype turned up a few times. The V gene is TRBV29-1, the J gene TRBJ1-2; D ambiguous. V was trimmed by 7 bases and J by 5 bases, leaving 14 bases between them. The CDR3 loop spans 12 amino acids. Germline V gene lookup returns CDR1 SQVTM and CDR2 ANQGSEA. The CDR3 nucleotides are TGCAGCGGTCGGCATTTATTGTATGGCTACACCTTC. It translates to CSGRHLLYGYTF.

Many counts were recorded for this clonotype. The chain carries TRBV28 and TRBJ1-2; D is perhaps TRBD1 (5 bases). CDR3 length equals 14 residues. V lost 2 bases to trimming and J lost 8 bases, with 15 bases between them. The germline V gene encodes CDR1 MDHEN and CDR2 SYDVKM. CDR3 coding DNA: TGTGCCAGCAGTTTACCGGGACCCGCGAGAGGCTACACCTTC. Protein: CASSLPGPARGYTF.

The genes are TRBV5-1 and TRBJ2-4, with 11 bases that match TRBD1. After removal of 2 bases from V and 5 bases from J, the junction contained 9 bases not matched to a gene. Germline lookup yields CDR1 SGHRS and CDR2 YFSETQ. This CDR3 contains 17 residues. CDR3: CASSFGRTGGAENIQYF. In DNA, the CDR3 is TGCGCCAGCAGCTTTGGGCGGACAGGGGGCGCAGAAAACATTCAGTACTTC.

In its sample, this clonotype was seen many times. The genes are TRBV11-3 and TRBJ1-5; D call uncertain. Germline lookup yields CDR1 SGHNT and CDR2 YENEEA. V gave up 5 bases and J gave up 3 bases, with 11 bases separating them. The CDR3 is 14 residues long. The CDR3 nucleotides are TGTGCCAGCAGCCCCCGGCCCCTCAATCAGCCCCAGCATTTT. Amino acids: CASSPRPLNQPQHF.

This clonotype was seen a few times. The chain is built from TRBV11-2 and TRBJ2-2; 11 bases fit TRBD2. J lost 7 bases, V lost 5 bases, and 6 bases had no gene match. The CDR3 is 15 residues long. The germline V gene has CDR1 SGHAT and CDR2 FQNNGV. The CDR3 DNA reads as TGTGCCAGCAGCCCGCGACTAGCGGGAAGCGGGGAGCTGTTTTTT. Translation: CASSPRLAGSGELFF.

The chain is built from TRBV12-3 or TRBV12-4 and TRBJ1-3; 7 bases match TRBD1. This CDR3 region has 14 residues. Trimming cost V 5 bases and J 1 base; bases outside gene matches: 2. The chain's CDR3 is CASSQGGSGNTIYF. DNA of the CDR3: TGTGCCAGCAGTCAGGGGGGGTCTGGAAACACCATATATTTT.

Ten or more counts support this clonotype. This rearrangement joins TRBV20-1 to TRBJ1-6; D remains unclear. The V and J ends lost 0 bases and 0 bases respectively, with 12 bases between them. The CDR3 covers 17 residues. Germline V lookup: CDR1 DFQATT, CDR2 SNEGSKA (reference sequence). The CDR3 coding sequence is TGCAGTGCTAGAGATGAGAGAGAGCGCTCCTATAATTCACCCCTCCACTTT. This codes for CSARDERERSYNSPLHF.

This clonotype was counted between two and nine times. The rearrangement uses TRBV29-1 and TRBJ2-1; tentatively, D is TRBD1 (5 bases). Trimming shortened V by 5 bases and J by 2 bases, and 10 bases separated the two germline ends. The length of the CDR3 is 13 residues. The germline gives CDR1 SQVTM, CDR2 ANQGSEA. CDR3 sequence reads: CSVSPGPYNEQFF. In DNA, the CDR3 is TGCAGCGTTTCCCCAGGGCCCTACAATGAGCAGTTCTTC.

The table lists this clonotype with a count of one. A read error is possible here, since a much larger clone lies one base away. The chain has TRBV12-3 or TRBV12-4 and TRBJ2-5, with D possibly being TRBD1 or TRBD2 (5 bases each). The CDR3 sequence is 14 residues long. CDR3 in amino acids: CASSLMGVQKTQYF. Here the CDR3 DNA reads TGTGCCAGCAGTTTAATGGGGGTCCAAAAGACCCAGTACTTC.

This clonotype has ten or more counts. The chain links TRBV4-3 to TRBJ2-7, with a tentative D call TRBD2 (6 bases). Per the germline V gene, CDR1 is LGHNA and CDR2 is YSLEER. This CDR3 comprises 15 residues. Trimming shortened V by 0 bases and J by 0 bases, and 9 bases separated the two germline ends. CDR3 nucleotides: TGCGCCAGCAGCCAAGATCTGGACTACTCCTACGAGCAGTACTTC. It codes for CASSQDLDYSYEQYF.

The J gene is TRBJ2-3, the V gene TRBV6-5, with D perhaps matching TRBD1 (6 bases). Germline V CDR1 and CDR2: MNHEY, SVGAGI. This CDR3 contains 15 residues. Trimming pared 1 base from V and 2 bases from J, leaving 10 bases between. CDR3 nucleotide sequence: TGTGCCAGCAGTTACTTCGGACAGACCACAGATACGCAGTATTTT. Its protein product is CASSYFGQTTDTQYF.

The chain uses TRBV6-2 or TRBV6-3 and TRBJ2-1; possible D gene TRBD1, 6 bases. The CDR3 loop spans 15 amino acids. Germline V CDR1 and CDR2: MNHEY, SVGEGT. V was pared by 7 bases and J by 3 bases, with 16 bases between. CDR3 amino acids: CASTLAGAGYNEQFF. The DNA of the CDR3 is TGTGCCAGCACGTTAGCAGGGGCCGGCTACAATGAGCAGTTCTTC.

The chain links TRBV10-3 to TRBJ2-5; 10 bases match TRBD2. This CDR3 region has 15 residues. CDR1 is ENHRY, CDR2 SYGVKD, per germline. V shed 3 bases and J 2 bases; nucleotides not matched to a gene: 3. CDR3 amino acids: CAISDPSGRQETQYF. CDR3 sequence (DNA): TGTGCCATCAGTGATCCTAGCGGGAGACAAGAGACCCAGTACTTC.

This clonotype was counted a few times. The gene calls are TRBV20-1 and TRBJ2-2; a weak D match, TRBD2 (5 bases). CDR1 and CDR2 from the germline V gene are DFQATT and SNEGSKA (reference sequence). The length of the CDR3 is 14 residues. Between the trimmed V and J ends, which lost 4 bases and 0 bases, there was a span of 9 bases. Here the CDR3 DNA reads TGCAGTGCTAAAGAGGACTCGAACACCGGGGAGCTGTTTTTT. It codes for CSAKEDSNTGELFF.

This clonotype was seen only a few times. The chain is built from TRBV10-3 and TRBJ2-5, with 7 bases fitting TRBD1. CDR3 length equals 14 residues. Per germline, CDR1 ENHRY and CDR2 SYGVKD. V lost 6 bases and J lost 10; bases outside the gene matches: 14. CDR3 protein: CAIRDGTAPTVQYF. Written as DNA, the CDR3 is TGTGCCATCAGGGATGGGACAGCCCCAACGGTCCAGTACTTC.

This clonotype has more than one count but fewer than ten. This chain connects TRBV7-9 to TRBJ2-1, with TRBD1 matching 8 bases. Germline trimming cut 5 bases from V and 2 bases from J; bases unmatched to any gene: 8. CDR1 is SEHNR and CDR2 is FQNEAQ in the germline V gene (reference sequence). CDR3 length equals 16 residues. The DNA for the CDR3 is TGTGCCAGCAGCCTCATGTCAGGGGGCACCTACAATGAGCAGTTCTTC. It encodes CASSLMSGGTYNEQFF.

This clonotype was counted a few times. J is TRBJ2-3 and V is TRBV9; tentatively, D is TRBD2 (5 bases). Germline V gene data show CDR1 as SGDLS and CDR2 as YYNGEE. There are 15 residues in the CDR3. V was clipped by 7 bases and J by 0 bases, with 15 bases between them. The CDR3 DNA sequence: TGTGCCAGCGCTAAGGTGGGAGTGAGCACAGATACGCAGTATTTT. It is translated as CASAKVGVSTDTQYF.

This clonotype has just a few counts. V and J are TRBV18 and TRBJ1-2; D unclear. V lost 2 bases and J lost 3, with 7 bases in between. Germline V lookup: CDR1 KGHSH, CDR2 LQKENI. The CDR3 loop spans 13 amino acids. The CDR3 region is CASSPGLDYGYTF. The DNA for the CDR3 is TGTGCCAGCTCACCAGGTTTAGACTATGGCTACACCTTC.

The chain is built from TRBV10-3 and TRBJ2-7; TRBD1 matches 8 bases. The V gene's germline CDR1 is ENHRY and CDR2 SYGVKD. With V trimmed by 3 bases and J by 5 bases, 9 bases remained unmatched. The CDR3 totals 15 residues. The CDR3 DNA sequence: TGTGCCATCAGTGACTCTGGACAGGGTGTCCACGAGCAGTACTTC. Translation: CAISDSGQGVHEQYF.

This clonotype showed up many times. The chain joins TRBV5-1 to TRBJ1-5; 7 bases line up with TRBD1. Per the germline V gene, CDR1 is SGHRS and CDR2 is YFSETQ. V lost 1 base, J lost 8 bases, and 3 bases stayed unmatched. The CDR3 has 13 residues. The CDR3 reads CASSLITGEPQHF. In nucleotides, the CDR3 is TGCGCCAGCAGCTTGATCACAGGGGAGCCCCAGCATTTT.

This clonotype was seen ten or more times. V is TRBV7-2 and J is TRBJ2-5; 8 bases map to TRBD2. Germline V gives CDR1 SGHTA, CDR2 FQGNSA. CDR3 length: 15 residues. V shed 4 bases and J 5 bases; nucleotides not matched to a gene: 9. The CDR3 DNA reads TGTGCCAGCAGCTCCCCAGCGGGGGCCGCGGAGACCCAGTACTTC. Translation: CASSSPAGAAETQYF.

This chain uses TRBV4-1 with TRBJ2-1; D may be TRBD1 or TRBD2 (6 bases each). This CDR3 is built from 15 residues. CDR1 is MGHRA, CDR2 YSYEKL, per germline. V lost 4 bases and J lost 2, with 12 bases in between. CDR3 region: CASSRSEGAYNEQFF. CDR3 nucleotide sequence: TGCGCCAGCAGCCGATCGGAGGGGGCCTACAATGAGCAGTTCTTC.

The table lists this clonotype with a few counts. V gene TRBV4-3 combines with J gene TRBJ2-1; no reliable D call. CDR1 is LGHNA and CDR2 is YSLEER in the germline V gene. V was trimmed by 1 base and J by 4 bases, leaving 5 bases between them. The CDR3 runs to 13 residues. The CDR3 region is CASSQGAYNEQFF. The CDR3 DNA sequence: TGCGCCAGCAGCCAAGGAGCATACAATGAGCAGTTCTTC.